The TCR beta chain described here comes from a study of blood T cell repertoires in COVID-19. Germline CDR1 is LGHDT and CDR2 is YNNKEL (reference sequence). The CDR3 has 17 residues. Trimming cost V 1 base and J 7 bases; bases outside gene matches: 13. Sequencing used immunoSEQ multiplex PCR; TCRdb keeps in-frame clones, though not all of them. The sample consists of approximately 100,000 clones, around 85% of them appearing once. The clonotype comes from a man aged 80 or over with acute or convalescent COVID-19. The rearrangement joins TRBV3-1 (or the pseudogene TRBV3-2) to TRBJ2-5; 9 nucleotides line up with TRBD2. Sequencing was done on a sample of peripheral blood. As DNA, the CDR3 is TGTGCCAGCAGCCAAGTCGTCCGGACTAGCGCCCCCCGGACCCAGTACTTC. Translated: CASSQVVRTSAPRTQYF.